A selection of T cell receptor beta chains follows, all from one sample in a study of shared clonotypes between healthy human individuals. Using immunoSEQ multiplex PCR, the repertoire was profiled, and TCRdb retains in-frame clones only, with some absent. The sample gives some 2.4 million clones, 80% to 95% of which show up once; about 0.39% is in the top ten. Sequenced input: naive CD4+ T cells from PBMCs. Source of these receptors: a man younger than 30 in good health. Some clones in this sample may be carry-over from other donors' samples. The CDR3 runs from the conserved cysteine through the conserved F or W. A D gene is named only where the DNA matches it firmly. For some rows the clone size is stated as once, few or many, or as a class when expanded; others skip it.

cdr3_aa cdr3_nt d_call j_call cdr3_length clone_size v_call
CSATSTDTQYF TGCAGTGCCACTAGCACAGATACGCAGTATTTT . TRBJ2-3 11 . TRBV20-1
CASRRDGVYEQYF TGTGCCAGCAGAAGGGACGGAGTCTACGAGCAGTACTTC . TRBJ2-7 13 . TRBV6-4
CASSLVAGRGTNEKLFF TGTGCCAGCAGCTTGGTGGCAGGGCGGGGAACTAATGAAAAACTGTTTTTT . TRBJ1-4 17 . TRBV5-4
CASRDRGQANTEAFF TGTGCCAGTAGGGACCGGGGACAGGCGAACACTGAAGCTTTCTTT TRBD1 TRBJ1-1 15 . TRBV19
CASSSPEAGGYEQYF TGTGCCAGCAGTTCACCCGAAGCGGGAGGGTACGAGCAGTACTTC TRBD2 TRBJ2-7 15 . TRBV28
CASRTAPQRNEQYF TGTGCCAGCAGGACAGCGCCCCAGAGGAACGAGCAGTACTTC . TRBJ2-7 14 . TRBV6-1
CASSLEASGSAGELFF TGTGCCAGCAGCTTAGAAGCCAGCGGGAGTGCCGGGGAGCTGTTTTTT TRBD2 TRBJ2-2 16 . TRBV11-2
CASSQRGGAGTEAFF TGTGCCAGCAGCCAACGCGGGGGGGCGGGCACTGAAGCTTTCTTT . TRBJ1-1 15 . TRBV28
CATLGGETQYF TGTGCCACCCTGGGAGGAGAGACCCAGTACTTC . TRBJ2-5 11 . TRBV5-4
CAWSWTGPTYEQYF TGTGCCTGGAGTTGGACAGGGCCAACCTACGAGCAGTACTTC TRBD1 TRBJ2-7 14 . TRBV30
CASSARVAGYNEQFF TGTGCCAGCAGCGCCCGGGTAGCGGGATACAATGAGCAGTTCTTC TRBD2 TRBJ2-1 15 once TRBV7-2
CASSPPAHTEAFF TGTGCCAGCTCACCACCAGCCCACACTGAAGCTTTCTTT . TRBJ1-1 13 . TRBV18
CASSQVEGTEAFF TGTGCCAGCAGCCAAGTTGAAGGCACTGAAGCTTTCTTT . TRBJ1-1 13 few TRBV14
CASSPRGQYYGYTF TGTGCCAGCAGCCCGAGAGGACAGTACTATGGCTACACCTTC . TRBJ1-2 14 . TRBV9
CASESQGNTIYF TGTGCCAGCGAGAGTCAGGGAAACACCATATATTTT . TRBJ1-3 12 . TRBV28
CASSKTQLGNEQFF TGTGCCAGCAGCAAGACTCAATTGGGCAATGAGCAGTTCTTC . TRBJ2-1 14 . TRBV7-6
CAISTYRTSSYEQYF TGTGCCATCAGCACTTATCGGACGAGCTCCTACGAGCAGTACTTC . TRBJ2-7 15 . TRBV10-3
CASSLGLAPAGELFF TGTGCCAGCAGCTTAGGTCTAGCCCCTGCCGGGGAGCTGTTTTTT . TRBJ2-2 15 few TRBV7-9
CASSKTGTQETQYF TGTGCCAGCTCGAAGACAGGGACACAAGAGACCCAGTACTTC TRBD1 TRBJ2-5 14 . TRBV18
CASSRIAGPYEQYF TGTGCCAGTTCGCGTATAGCGGGTCCCTACGAGCAGTACTTC TRBD2 TRBJ2-7 14 . TRBV7-9
CASRRTDTQYF TGTGCCAGCAGACGCACAGATACGCAGTATTTT . TRBJ2-3 11 . TRBV6-5
CASSQERVLAGGDTQYF TGTGCCAGCAGCCAAGAACGTGTACTAGCGGGGGGGGATACGCAGTATTTT TRBD2 TRBJ2-3 17 . TRBV4-2
CASSQTSGYNEQFF TGTGCCAGCAGCCAAACTAGCGGCTACAATGAGCAGTTCTTC TRBD2 TRBJ2-1 14 . TRBV5-4
CASSVLAGALYEQYF TGTGCCAGCAGTGTACTAGCGGGAGCTCTTTACGAGCAGTACTTC TRBD2 TRBJ2-7 15 . TRBV6-1
CASSLARVGVETQYF TGCGCCAGCAGCTTGGCCCGGGTTGGGGTAGAGACCCAGTACTTC . TRBJ2-5 15 once TRBV5-1
CASSLTRRDSTGVYEQYF TGTGCCAGCAGCTTAACCCGACGGGACTCGACGGGGGTCTACGAGCAGTACTTC . TRBJ2-7 18 . TRBV11-2
CASSFRGGGQRNEKLFF TGTGCCAGCAGTTTTAGGGGGGGAGGACAGAGGAATGAAAAACTGTTTTTT . TRBJ1-4 17 . TRBV27
CASREGRTSYEQYF TGTGCCAGCAGAGAGGGGAGAACCTCCTACGAGCAGTACTTC . TRBJ2-7 14 . TRBV6-6
CASSGTGTGGYTF TGTGCCAGCAGTGGTACCGGGACAGGGGGTTACACCTTC TRBD1 TRBJ1-2 13 . TRBV6-4
CASSGQALPPNYGYTF TGTGCCAGCAGTGGCCAGGCCCTTCCCCCTAACTATGGCTACACCTTC . TRBJ1-2 16 few TRBV6-1
CASSLPTGQGVHGELFF TGTGCCAGCAGCCTCCCTACTGGACAGGGTGTTCACGGGGAGCTGTTTTTT TRBD1 TRBJ2-2 17 . TRBV7-9
CASSPLTSIPGELFF TGTGCCAGCAGCCCCCTGACTAGTATTCCCGGGGAGCTGTTTTTT . TRBJ2-2 15 . TRBV7-2
CATQRGREDEQYF TGTGCTACACAGAGGGGTCGAGAAGACGAGCAGTACTTC . TRBJ2-7 13 . TRBV19
CASSLAGSGGNNEQFF TGCGCCAGCAGCTTGGCCGGTAGCGGGGGTAACAATGAGCAGTTCTTC TRBD2 TRBJ2-1 16 . TRBV5-1
CASSYGTEYGYTF TGTGCCAGCAGTTACGGGACAGAATATGGCTACACCTTC TRBD1 TRBJ1-2 13 . TRBV6-6
CASSTTGGGMNTEAFF TGTGCCAGCAGCACGACAGGGGGCGGAATGAACACTGAAGCTTTCTTT TRBD1 TRBJ1-1 16 once TRBV5-4
CASGLGTRGYPPYNEQFF TGTGCTAGTGGTTTGGGCACCCGGGGCTATCCCCCCTACAATGAGCAGTTCTTC . TRBJ2-1 18 . TRBV12-5
CSVGGGRASDTQYF TGCAGCGTTGGGGGCGGGAGAGCGTCAGATACGCAGTATTTT TRBD2 TRBJ2-3 14 . TRBV29-1